This TCR beta chain was captured by sequencing in a study of blood T cell repertoires in COVID-19. Across the study: PBMCs, B-cell-depleted T cells, or T cells provided the cDNA or gDNA that made up the material.

Germline V CDR1 and CDR2: LGHNT, FRNRAP. Between the trimmed V and J ends, which lost 0 bases and 2 bases, there was a span of 10 bases. There are 15 residues in the CDR3. This table comes from immunoSEQ multiplex PCR, and its TCRdb copy is limited to in-frame clones, with some not included. Of around 250,000 clones in the sample, roughly 90% were seen once. The sample taken for sequencing was peripheral blood. This clonotype originated in a young man who had recovered from COVID-19. The V gene is TRBV12-5, the J gene TRBJ2-5; D uncertain. The CDR3 region is CASGLVLAGQETQYF. Written as DNA, the CDR3 is TGTGCTAGTGGTTTGGTACTGGCAGGACAAGAGACCCAGTACTTC.